The 23 T cell receptor beta chains reported below all come from one sample, sequenced in a study of CD8 T cells in ankylosing spondylitis. TCRdb ran MiXCR on the 5' RACE reads and lists one entry per CDR3 protein. The data show fewer than 130,000 distinct CDR3 sequences, less than 25% seen once. The sample taken for sequencing was synovial fluid, either unsorted or a sorted T cell fraction (not recorded which). These receptors originate from a male donor with ankylosing spondylitis.

In its sample, this clonotype was seen a few times. This chain connects TRBV20-1 to TRBJ1-5; D is perhaps TRBD1 (5 bases). CDR3 length: 12 residues. V gave up 2 bases and J gave up 5 bases, with 7 bases separating them. Germline CDR1 DFQATT, CDR2 SNEGSKA (reference sequence). The CDR3 here is CSARTTDQPQHF. The CDR3 DNA reads TGCAGTGCTAGAACGACAGATCAGCCCCAGCATTTT.

This clonotype was detected only a few times. The V and J genes are TRBV9 and TRBJ2-6, with D hard to call. CDR1 is SGDLS, CDR2 YYNGEE, per germline. V lost 2 bases and J 3 bases, leaving 9 bases between the germline ends. The CDR3 spans 15 residues. CDR3 protein: CASSVGYGGANVLTF. The CDR3, as DNA: TGTGCCAGCAGCGTCGGCTACGGTGGGGCCAACGTCCTGACTTTC.

This clonotype was seen more than once but under ten times. This chain connects TRBV11-2 to TRBJ1-2; D gene unclear. With 1 base removed from V and 4 bases from J, the gap between germline ends came to 10 bases. The CDR3 loop spans 14 amino acids. Looked up from germline, CDR1 is SGHAT and CDR2 is FQNNGV. The CDR3 nucleotides read TGTGCCAGCAGCTTAGGGGAATTCGGCTATGGCTACACCTTC. Amino acids: CASSLGEFGYGYTF.

The CDR3 DNA follows: TGCGCCAGCAGCGAGAGCACAGATACGCAGTATTTT. Translation: CASSESTDTQYF. The chain uses TRBV5-1 and TRBJ2-3, with unresolved D. Germline V lookup: CDR1 SGHRS, CDR2 YFSETQ. V lost 4 bases, J lost 0 bases, and 3 bases lay in between. The CDR3 length is 12 residues.

This clonotype was seen many times. The chain employs TRBV28 and TRBJ2-2, with D hard to call. The germline CDR1 and CDR2 sequences are MDHEN and SYDVKM. Trimming stripped 7 bases from V and 5 bases from J, with 8 bases between. The CDR3 runs 12 residues. CDR3 nucleotide sequence: TGTGCCAGCATAAGCAGGACCGGGGAGCTGTTTTTT. Translating gives CASISRTGELFF.

The sample holds a few counts of this clonotype. This chain connects TRBV7-2 to TRBJ2-1, with unresolved D. Trimming left V 3 bases short and J 10 bases short, with 13 bases between. Per germline, CDR1 SGHTA and CDR2 FQGNSA. This CDR3 spans 13 amino acids. The CDR3 DNA reads TGTGCCAGCAGCTTCATAACCCCCGGGGAGCAGTTCTTC. Its translation is CASSFITPGEQFF.

This clonotype was observed a few times. This chain joins TRBV7-8 and TRBJ1-4; 7 nucleotides agree with TRBD1. V lost 1 base and J lost 7; bases outside the gene matches: 0. CDR3 length: 13 residues. CDR1 is SGHVS and CDR2 is FQNEAQ in the germline V gene. The CDR3, as DNA: TGTGCCAGCAGCTTAGACAGGGGTGAAAAACTGTTTTTT. Protein: CASSLDRGEKLFF.

This chain connects TRBV20-1 to TRBJ2-1; 7 bases agree with TRBD1. This CDR3 is 15 amino acids long. Germline assignment: CDR1 DFQATT and CDR2 SNEGSKA (reference sequence). Trimming removed 2 bases from V and 9 bases from J; junction bases left unmatched: 13. CDR3 residues: CSARRTGSPYSEQFF. CDR3 in DNA: TGCAGTGCTAGACGGACAGGTAGCCCATATAGTGAGCAGTTCTTC.

The table lists this clonotype with many counts. The chain recombines TRBV20-1 with TRBJ2-1; no clear D. The V gene's germline CDR1 is DFQATT and CDR2 SNEGSKA (reference sequence). CDR3 size: 14 residues. V was pared by 3 bases and J by 10 bases, with 19 bases between. Here the CDR3 DNA reads TGCAGTGCTAGCATCCCACTGGCAGCTCACGAGCAGTTCTTC. Protein product: CSASIPLAAHEQFF.

The CDR3 DNA is TGTGCCAGCAGTTCGACTAGCGGGCTCCAAGAGACCCAGTACTTC. Translating it yields CASSSTSGLQETQYF. This sequence joins TRBV5-4 and TRBJ2-5, with 10 bases fitting TRBD2. The junction had 5 bases not matched to a gene; V was cut back by 5 bases and J by 1 base. Germline V gene lookup returns CDR1 SGHNT and CDR2 YYREEE (reference sequence). This CDR3 has 15 residues.

Ten or more counts support this clonotype. J is TRBJ2-2 and V is TRBV5-5; the match to TRBD2 covers 12 bases. With V trimmed by 2 bases and J by 0 bases, 5 bases remained unmatched. CDR1 is SGHKS, CDR2 YYEKEE, per germline (reference sequence). CDR3 length: 18 residues. CDR3 DNA: TGTGCCAGCAGCTTAGGGCTAGCGGGAGGGCCGAACACCGGGGAGCTGTTTTTT. Protein product: CASSLGLAGGPNTGELFF.

The table lists this clonotype with a few counts. This sequence joins TRBV12-3 or TRBV12-4 and TRBJ2-1, with a weak D call TRBD2 (5 bases). V was pared by 5 bases and J by 8 bases, with 13 bases between. The CDR3 is 13 amino acids. In nucleotides, the CDR3 is TGTGCCAGCAGTCCCGGACTTTCGCATGAGCAGTTCTTC. Its translation is CASSPGLSHEQFF.

The chain couples TRBV4-2 to TRBJ2-3; 9 bases match TRBD2. The CDR3 contains 17 residues. Germline-derived CDR1 and CDR2 are LGHNA and YNFKEQ. With 0 bases clipped from V and 3 bases from J, the junction kept 7 bases outside the gene matches. CDR3 bases: TGTGCCAGCAGCCAAGAAGGTAGCGGGAGTATTACAGATACGCAGTATTTT. Translation gives CASSQEGSGSITDTQYF.

The chain joins TRBV12-3 or TRBV12-4 to TRBJ1-1; D unclear. The CDR3 is 14 residues long. Trimming left V 5 bases short and J 1 base short, with 11 bases between. CDR3 sequence: CASSPGGTNTEAFF. CDR3 nucleotide sequence: TGTGCCAGCAGTCCCGGCGGAACGAACACTGAAGCTTTCTTT.

This clonotype was observed at least ten times. The chain recombines TRBV20-1 with TRBJ2-2, with 7 bases identical to TRBD2. Germline CDR1 reads DFQATT; CDR2 reads SNEGSKA (reference sequence). J lost 3 bases, V lost 3 bases, and 4 bases had no gene match. This CDR3 contains 14 residues. CDR3 in amino acids: CSARERDYTGELFF. The CDR3 DNA reads TGCAGTGCTAGGGAGCGGGACTACACCGGGGAGCTGTTTTTT.

The gene calls are TRBV2 and TRBJ1-4, with D unresolved. Trimming cost V 3 bases and J 10 bases, with 21 bases left between them. This CDR3 region has 16 residues. Germline-derived CDR1 and CDR2 are SNHLY and FYNNEI. This chain's CDR3 is CASSDTWAGPPTKLFF. CDR3 DNA: TGTGCCAGCAGTGACACTTGGGCAGGTCCGCCCACAAAACTGTTTTTT.

This clonotype was observed a few times. The chain is built from TRBV20-1 and TRBJ1-1; 8 nucleotides line up with TRBD1. V gave up 4 bases and J gave up 4 bases; unmatched junction bases: 2. In germline, CDR1 is DFQATT, CDR2 SNEGSKA (reference sequence). This CDR3 contains 12 residues. CDR3 protein: CSATGQVTEAFF. The CDR3 DNA sequence: TGCAGTGCTACGGGACAGGTCACTGAAGCTTTCTTT.

V gene TRBV20-1 combines with J gene TRBJ1-4; no clear D gene. V shed 5 bases and J shed 10 bases, with 17 bases lying between them. CDR1 and CDR2 (germline): DFQATT, SNEGSKA (reference sequence). CDR3 length equals 13 residues. CDR3 sequence (DNA): TGCAGTGCTCATTGGCAGGTCGAAGGAAAACTGTTTTTT. Residues: CSAHWQVEGKLFF.

CDR3 sequence reads: CASSEAETGYGYTF. DNA of the CDR3: TGTGCCAGCAGTGAAGCGGAGACGGGTTATGGCTACACCTTC. The chain links TRBV2 to TRBJ1-2; D ambiguous. Trimming removed 0 bases from V and 5 bases from J, with 10 bases in between. The CDR3 runs 14 residues. From germline, CDR1 is SNHLY and CDR2 FYNNEI.

This clonotype has more than one count but fewer than ten. The chain uses TRBV12-5 and TRBJ2-5, with 7 nucleotides matching TRBD1. This CDR3 contains 14 residues. V dropped 5 bases and J dropped 4; count of bases not matched to a gene: 7. CDR1 and CDR2 (germline): LGHNT, FRNRAP. DNA of the CDR3: TGTGCTAGTGGTCCCCCAGGGGGAAGAGAGACCCAGTACTTC. Translating it yields CASGPPGGRETQYF.

This clonotype has only a few counts. The chain links TRBV12-3 or TRBV12-4 to TRBJ2-5; TRBD1 might be the D (6 bases). The CDR3 totals 14 residues. The V end lost 6 bases, the J end lost 5 bases, and 16 bases lay between the germline ends. CDR3 region: CASRWDTGVETQYF. The CDR3 DNA reads TGTGCCAGCAGGTGGGACACCGGAGTGGAGACCCAGTACTTC.

This clonotype was detected only a few times. This rearrangement joins TRBV11-3 to TRBJ2-2, with 14 bases fitting TRBD2. CDR1 SGHNT and CDR2 YENEEA come from the germline V gene. The CDR3 spans 14 residues. The V gene end was trimmed by 8 bases and the J gene end by 4 bases; junction bases not matched to a gene: 0. CDR3 region: CASGLAGGTGELFF. The CDR3, as DNA: TGTGCCAGCGGACTAGCGGGAGGCACCGGGGAGCTGTTTTTT. Full variable domain (outside the CDR3, taken from reference TRBV11-3 and TRBJ2-2): EAGVVQSPRYKIIEKKQPVAFWCNPISGHNTLYWYLQNLGQGPELLIRYENEEAVDDSQLPKDRFSAERLKGVDSTLKIQPAELGDSAVYLCASGLAGGTGELFFGEGSRLTVL.

This clonotype showed up just a few times. The gene calls are TRBV2 and TRBJ2-2; no clear D. V was shortened by 5 bases and J by 0 bases, with 4 bases between the two germline ends. Germline CDR1 and CDR2: SNHLY and FYNNEI. The length of the CDR3 is 13 residues. The CDR3 region has the DNA TGTGCCAGCAGTTGGGCGAACACCGGGGAGCTGTTTTTT. Translating it yields CASSWANTGELFF. The whole variable domain, remainder taken from reference TRBV2 and TRBJ2-2, is EPEVTQTPSHQVTQMGQEVILRCVPISNHLYFYWYRQILGQKVEFLVSFYNNEISEKSEIFDDQFSVERPDGSNFTLKIRSTKLEDSAMYFCASSWANTGELFFGEGSRLTVL.